One sample yielded the 25 T cell receptor beta chains listed below, sequenced in a study of cytomegalovirus exposure and HLA in healthy donors. The PCR was carried out with 60 Vbeta primers and 13 Jbeta primers. The data were produced by immunoSEQ multiplex PCR, yet TCRdb's version contains in-frame clones alone and is incomplete. The sample consists of some 120,000 clones, roughly four fifths of them appearing once. The material sequenced was PBMCs. The origin of the receptors is a man aged 50 to 59 in good health and CMV-seronegative.

The chain combines TRBV6-6 with TRBJ1-5; TRBD1 is a possible D gene (6 bases). Germline CDR1 MNHNY, CDR2 SVGAGI (reference sequence). The CDR3 has 12 residues. Trimming removed 10 bases at V and 2 bases at J, with 9 bases between. CDR3 in DNA: TGTGCCACCAACAGGGGCAATCAGCCCCAGCATTTT. This sequence encodes CATNRGNQPQHF.

This sequence joins TRBV5-1 and TRBJ2-5, with D perhaps matching TRBD1 (6 bases). The V end was cut by 5 bases, the J end by 2 bases, with 10 bases between. The CDR3 length is 13 residues. Germline assignment: CDR1 SGHRS and CDR2 YFSETQ. As DNA, the CDR3 is TGCGCCAGCAGAACAGGGTTACAAGAGACCCAGTACTTC. This gives the protein CASRTGLQETQYF.

V gene TRBV7-2 combines with J gene TRBJ1-1; TRBD1 is a possible D gene (6 bases). Between the trimmed V and J ends, which lost 2 bases and 2 bases, there was a span of 12 bases. CDR1 is SGHTA and CDR2 is FQGNSA in the germline V gene. The CDR3 spans 15 residues. The CDR3 loop is CASSLNGGQNTEAFF. The CDR3 DNA follows: TGTGCCAGCAGCTTAAACGGGGGGCAAAACACTGAAGCTTTCTTT.

The V gene is TRBV6-6, the J gene TRBJ1-2; 8 bases map to TRBD1. The CDR3 length is 16 residues. Germline values: CDR1 MNHNY, CDR2 SVGAGI (reference sequence). V was clipped by 6 bases and J by 0 bases; unmatched bases: 9. CDR3: CASSRQETGANYGYTF. CDR3 DNA: TGTGCCAGCAGCCGCCAGGAGACAGGGGCTAACTATGGCTACACCTTC.

Only a few counts were recorded for this clone. V usage is TRBV4-1 and J usage is TRBJ1-1; maybe TRBD1 (6 bases). Trimming pared 3 bases from V and 2 bases from J, leaving 10 bases between. This CDR3 is 14 amino acids long. Germline CDR1 MGHRA, CDR2 YSYEKL. In nucleotides, the CDR3 is TGCGCCAGCAGCCAGGACAGTTCAAACACTGAAGCTTTCTTT. Encoded protein: CASSQDSSNTEAFF.

The CDR3, as DNA: TGTGCCTGGAGTTCCGGGACAGGTATTGGGGTCAGATCAACTAATGAAAAACTGTTTTTT. Translation gives CAWSSGTGIGVRSTNEKLFF. The chain has TRBV30 and TRBJ1-4, with 8 bases fitting TRBD1. The CDR3 extends over 20 amino acids. CDR1 is GTSNPN, CDR2 SVGIG, per germline (reference sequence). V dropped 2 bases and J dropped 0; count of bases not matched to a gene: 17.

The V gene is TRBV28, the J gene TRBJ2-3; 9 bases align to TRBD2. The CDR3 has 18 residues. V gave up 2 bases and J gave up 4 bases; unmatched junction bases: 13. Germline lookup yields CDR1 MDHEN and CDR2 SYDVKM. The CDR3 reads CASSLDPWGAGGSDTQYF. The CDR3 coding sequence is TGTGCCAGCAGTTTAGACCCCTGGGGAGCGGGGGGTTCAGATACGCAGTATTTT.

This clone was found a few times. The gene calls are TRBV5-1 and TRBJ2-7; D is perhaps TRBD1 (6 bases). Germline-derived CDR1 and CDR2 are SGHRS and YFSETQ. The CDR3 totals 14 residues. Trimming stripped 2 bases from V and 2 bases from J, with 11 bases between. The CDR3 region is CASSLSTGTYEQYF. In nucleotides, the CDR3 is TGCGCCAGCAGCTTATCAACAGGGACCTACGAGCAGTACTTC.

The rearrangement joins TRBV25-1 to TRBJ1-6; unclear D gene. The CDR3 sequence is 15 residues long. The V end lost 2 bases, the J end lost 5 bases, and 10 bases lay between the germline ends. Germline assignment: CDR1 MGHDK and CDR2 SYGVNS. The CDR3 nucleotides read TGTGCCAGCAGTGAAGTTCGGGAGAATAATTCACCCCTCCACTTT. Translated, it gives CASSEVRENNSPLHF.

The chain couples TRBV29-1 to TRBJ2-3, with no clear D. Germline V CDR1 and CDR2: SQVTM, ANQGSEA. V lost 7 bases, J lost 2 bases, and 16 bases lay in between. The CDR3 covers 14 residues. The CDR3 DNA reads TGCAGCGGCATTCCCGGGTCCCACACAGATACGCAGTATTTT. This translates into CSGIPGSHTDTQYF.

The V and J genes are TRBV5-1 and TRBJ1-2, with 9 bases fitting TRBD1. Germline-derived CDR1 and CDR2 are SGHRS and YFSETQ. CDR3 size: 15 residues. J was trimmed by 3 bases and V by 1 base; bases with no gene match: 4. DNA for the CDR3: TGCGCCAGCAGCTTGAGGGACAGGGCCCACTATGGCTACACCTTC. This translates into CASSLRDRAHYGYTF.

This rearrangement joins TRBV21-1 to TRBJ2-2; whether TRBD1, the table's D call, matches the DNA was not checked. TRBV21-1 is recorded as a pseudogene. The CDR3 spans 15 residues. Written as DNA, the CDR3 is TGTGCCAGCAGCAAAGGGGCCAAGGTCACCGGGGAGCTGTTTTTT. It translates to CASSKGAKVTGELFF.

The J gene is TRBJ1-4, the V gene TRBV7-8; possibly TRBD1 for D (5 bases). The germline gives CDR1 SGHVS, CDR2 FQNEAQ. The CDR3 spans 15 residues. Deletions cut 8 bases from V and 7 bases from J, with 20 bases between. The DNA for the CDR3 is TGTGCCAGCGGGACTTCCGGACCGATAGTTGAAAAACTGTTTTTT. Protein: CASGTSGPIVEKLFF.

This chain uses TRBV9 with TRBJ2-3, with D uncertain. The CDR3 totals 15 residues. Germline assignment: CDR1 SGDLS and CDR2 YYNGEE. With 0 bases removed from V and 0 bases from J, the gap between germline ends came to 8 bases. The CDR3 bases are TGTGCCAGCAGCGTAGGTATCTCTAGCACAGATACGCAGTATTTT. This gives the protein CASSVGISSTDTQYF.

V usage is TRBV4-1 and J usage is TRBJ1-5; D unclear. The length of the CDR3 is 13 residues. V gave up 4 bases and J gave up 4 bases, with 8 bases separating them. Germline lookup yields CDR1 MGHRA and CDR2 YSYEKL. CDR3 DNA sequence: TGCGCCAGCAGCCGGCGGGATAATCAGCCCCAGCATTTT. Translation: CASSRRDNQPQHF.

This chain links TRBV5-6 with TRBJ1-2; weak D call: TRBD1 (5 bases). Trimming left V 2 bases short and J 7 bases short, with 18 bases between. This CDR3 comprises 15 residues. Germline values: CDR1 SGHDT, CDR2 YYEEEE. The DNA of the CDR3 is TGTGCCAGCAGCTTCCCGAGGTCCAGGGTGCTTGGCTACACCTTC. Amino acid sequence: CASSFPRSRVLGYTF.

The V gene is TRBV19, the J gene TRBJ2-3, with 9 bases identical to TRBD2. The CDR3 length is 14 residues. The trim removed 7 bases at V and 4 bases at J, leaving 6 bases unmatched. Germline CDR1 reads LNHDA; CDR2 reads SQIVND (reference sequence). The CDR3 nucleotides read TGTGCCAGTACCCACCGCGGGGGGGCAGATACGCAGTATTTT. This codes for CASTHRGGADTQYF. Full variable domain (rest looked up from reference TRBV19 and TRBJ2-3): DGGITQSPKYLFRKEGQNVTLSCEQNLNHDAMYWYRQDPGQGLRLIYYSQIVNDFQKGDIAEGYSVSREKKESFPLTVTSAQKNPTAFYLCASTHRGGADTQYFGPGTRLTVL.

This clone was seen only a few times. Its ends do not fully match the called genes, so a read error is possible. The chain combines TRBV7-9 with TRBJ2-3, with 10 bases aligning to TRBD2. Looked up from germline, CDR1 is SEHNR and CDR2 is FQNEAQ (reference sequence). This CDR3 spans 16 amino acids. The CDR3 here is CSSSLGGLAVTDTQYF. For the CDR3, the DNA is TGTTCCAGCAGCTTAGGCGGACTAGCGGTCACAGATACGCAGTATTTT.

The rearrangement uses TRBV2 and TRBJ2-3; 10 nucleotides line up with TRBD2. The CDR3 spans 16 residues. With V trimmed by 2 bases and J by 5 bases, 7 bases remained unmatched. CDR1 SNHLY and CDR2 FYNNEI come from the germline V gene. CDR3: CASSEPLAGEGDTQYF. CDR3 coding DNA: TGTGCCAGCAGTGAACCTCTAGCGGGGGAGGGAGATACGCAGTATTTT.

This chain uses TRBV7-9 with TRBJ1-1; maybe TRBD1 (5 bases). Trimming took off 0 bases at V and 5 bases at J, with 10 bases between the two ends. Germline CDR1 is SEHNR and CDR2 is FQNEAQ (reference sequence). CDR3 length: 14 amino acids. CDR3 in amino acids: CASSLAGGATEAFF. CDR3 in DNA: TGTGCCAGCAGCTTAGCGGGGGGAGCGACTGAAGCTTTCTTT.

The V call is TRBV7-7, the J call TRBJ2-7; tentatively, D is TRBD1 (5 bases). The CDR3 has 15 residues. Between the trimmed V and J ends, which lost 5 bases and 1 base, there was a span of 15 bases. The germline gives CDR1 SSHAT, CDR2 FNYEAQ (reference sequence). The DNA for the CDR3 is TGTGCCAGCAGCCCAGGGTTAGATCGATCCTACGAGCAGTACTTC. Its translation: CASSPGLDRSYEQYF.

This rearrangement joins TRBV12-2 to TRBJ2-2; the table's D call, TRBD2, was not checked against the DNA. TRBV12-2 has pseudogene status. The CDR3 runs 14 residues. The CDR3: CASHLRYGYRGAVF. CDR3 coding DNA: TGTGCAAGTCACTTAAGGTATGGGTACCGGGGAGCTGTTTTT.

This chain joins TRBV13 and TRBJ2-5; a weak D match, TRBD2 (5 bases). This CDR3 region has 15 residues. The germline V gene has CDR1 PRHDT and CDR2 FYEKMQ (reference sequence). Trimming stripped 5 bases from V and 4 bases from J, with 17 bases between. For the CDR3, the DNA is TGTGCCAGCAGCCCCCCGGCAGGCGAGGGAGAGACCCAGTACTTC. It translates to CASSPPAGEGETQYF.

This chain uses TRBV6-4 with TRBJ1-3, with D possibly being TRBD1 (6 bases). This CDR3 is built from 11 residues. Trimming pared 7 bases from V and 8 bases from J, leaving 9 bases between. CDR1 MRHNA and CDR2 SNTAGT come from the germline V gene. The CDR3 loop reads CASKGGDTIYF. CDR3 nucleotide sequence: TGTGCCAGCAAGGGGGGGGACACCATATATTTT.

CDR3 nucleotide sequence: TGCGCCAGCAGCCTCCGCACAAGACTAGCGGGGGACGATACGCAGTATTTT. Amino acid sequence: CASSLRTRLAGDDTQYF. The J gene is TRBJ2-3, the V gene TRBV5-1, with 12 bases aligning to TRBD2. The CDR3 extends over 17 amino acids. The V gene end was trimmed by 4 bases and the J gene end by 6 bases; junction bases not matched to a gene: 12. CDR1 is SGHRS and CDR2 is YFSETQ in the germline V gene.